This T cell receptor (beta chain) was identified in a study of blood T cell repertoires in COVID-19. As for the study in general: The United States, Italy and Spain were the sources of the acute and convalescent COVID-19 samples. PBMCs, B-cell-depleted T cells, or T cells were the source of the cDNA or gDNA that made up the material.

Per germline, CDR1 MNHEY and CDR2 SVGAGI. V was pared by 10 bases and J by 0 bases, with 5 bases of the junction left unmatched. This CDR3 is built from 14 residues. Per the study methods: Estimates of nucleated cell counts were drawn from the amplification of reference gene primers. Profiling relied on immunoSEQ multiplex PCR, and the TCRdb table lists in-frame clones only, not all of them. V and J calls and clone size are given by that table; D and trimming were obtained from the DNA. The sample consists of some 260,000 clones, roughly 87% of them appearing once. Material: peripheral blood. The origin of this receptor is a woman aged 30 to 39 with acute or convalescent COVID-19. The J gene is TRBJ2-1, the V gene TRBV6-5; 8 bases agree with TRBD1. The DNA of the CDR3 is TGTGCCATCAGACAGGGGAGCTCCTACAATGAGCAGTTCTTC. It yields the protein CAIRQGSSYNEQFF.